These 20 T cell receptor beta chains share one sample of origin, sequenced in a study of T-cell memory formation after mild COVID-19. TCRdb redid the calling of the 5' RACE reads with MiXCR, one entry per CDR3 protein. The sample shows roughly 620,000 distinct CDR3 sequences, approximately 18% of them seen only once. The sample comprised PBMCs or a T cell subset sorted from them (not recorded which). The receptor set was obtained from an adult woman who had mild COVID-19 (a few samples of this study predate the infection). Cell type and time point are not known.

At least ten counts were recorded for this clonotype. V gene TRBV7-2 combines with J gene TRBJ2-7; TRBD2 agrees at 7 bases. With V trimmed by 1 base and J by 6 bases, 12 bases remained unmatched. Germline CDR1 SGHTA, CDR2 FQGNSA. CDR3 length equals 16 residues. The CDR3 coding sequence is TGTGCCAGCAGCTTAGAGGGAGCGGGAATTGCTACCGAGCAGTACTTC. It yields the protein CASSLEGAGIATEQYF.

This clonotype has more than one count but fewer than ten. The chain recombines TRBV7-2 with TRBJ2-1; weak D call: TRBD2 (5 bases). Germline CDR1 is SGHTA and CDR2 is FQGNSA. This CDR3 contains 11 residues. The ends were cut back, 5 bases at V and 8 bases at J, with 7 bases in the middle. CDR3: CASSTGDEQFF. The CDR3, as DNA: TGTGCCAGCAGCACCGGGGATGAGCAGTTCTTC.

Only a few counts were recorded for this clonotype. CDR3 sequence: CASSPRGGVIGELFF. The DNA of the CDR3 is TGTGCCAGCAGCCCGCGGGGGGGCGTAATCGGGGAGCTGTTTTTT. The chain couples TRBV7-8 to TRBJ2-2, with TRBD2 matching over 9 bases. The V gene's germline CDR1 is SGHVS and CDR2 FQNEAQ. The CDR3 is 15 amino acids. V lost 5 bases, J lost 7 bases, and 8 bases stayed unmatched.

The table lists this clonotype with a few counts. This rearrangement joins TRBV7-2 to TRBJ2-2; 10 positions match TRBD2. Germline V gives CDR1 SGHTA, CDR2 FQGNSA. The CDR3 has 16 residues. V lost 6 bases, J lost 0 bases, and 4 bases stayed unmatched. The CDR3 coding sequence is TGTGCCAGCAGGCCCACTAGCGGGACGAACACCGGGGAGCTGTTTTTT. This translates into CASRPTSGTNTGELFF.

This CDR3 is CASSFGQGMSTDTQYF. In nucleotides, the CDR3 is TGCGCCAGCAGCTTCGGACAGGGAATGAGCACAGATACGCAGTATTTT. V and J are TRBV5-1 and TRBJ2-3; 8 nucleotides align to TRBD1. The germline V gene encodes CDR1 SGHRS and CDR2 YFSETQ. V shed 2 bases, J shed 0 bases, and the junction held 5 bases outside the gene matches. The CDR3 sequence is 16 residues long.

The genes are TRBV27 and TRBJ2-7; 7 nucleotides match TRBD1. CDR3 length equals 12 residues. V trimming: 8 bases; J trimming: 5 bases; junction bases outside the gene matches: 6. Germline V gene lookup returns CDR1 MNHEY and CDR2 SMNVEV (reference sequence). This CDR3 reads CASGRQGNEQYF. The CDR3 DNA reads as TGTGCCAGCGGACGACAGGGTAACGAGCAGTACTTC.

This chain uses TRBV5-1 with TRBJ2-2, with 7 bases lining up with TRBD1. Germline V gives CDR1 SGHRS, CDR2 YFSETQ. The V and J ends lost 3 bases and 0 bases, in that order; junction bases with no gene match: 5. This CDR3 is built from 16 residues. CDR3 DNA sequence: TGCGCCAGCAGCTCGACCGGGACAGCGAACACCGGGGAGCTGTTTTTT. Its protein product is CASSSTGTANTGELFF.

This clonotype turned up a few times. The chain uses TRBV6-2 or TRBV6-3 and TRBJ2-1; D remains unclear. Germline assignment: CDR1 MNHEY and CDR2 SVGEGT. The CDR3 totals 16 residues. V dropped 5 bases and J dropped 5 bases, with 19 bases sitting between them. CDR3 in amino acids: CASSDQHRAANNEQFF. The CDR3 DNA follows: TGTGCCAGCAGTGATCAACACCGGGCCGCTAACAATGAGCAGTTCTTC.

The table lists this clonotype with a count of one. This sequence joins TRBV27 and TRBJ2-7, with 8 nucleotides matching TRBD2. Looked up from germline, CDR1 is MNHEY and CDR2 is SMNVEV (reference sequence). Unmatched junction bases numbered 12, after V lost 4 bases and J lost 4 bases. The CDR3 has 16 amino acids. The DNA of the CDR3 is TGTGCCAGCAGTTCACATCAAGCGGGAGTGTCATACGAGCAGTACTTC. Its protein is CASSSHQAGVSYEQYF.

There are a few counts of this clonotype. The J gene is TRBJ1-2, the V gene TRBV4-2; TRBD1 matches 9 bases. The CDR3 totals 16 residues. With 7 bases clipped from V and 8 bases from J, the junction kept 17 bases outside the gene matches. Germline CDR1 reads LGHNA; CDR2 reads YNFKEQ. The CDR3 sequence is CASTANPRDRAWGYTF. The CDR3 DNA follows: TGTGCCAGCACCGCCAACCCCCGGGACAGGGCTTGGGGCTACACCTTC.

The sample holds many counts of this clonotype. This CDR3 reads CASSLAAGPQETQYF. For the CDR3, the DNA is TGTGCCAGCAGCTTAGCTGCGGGGCCCCAAGAGACCCAGTACTTC. The chain combines TRBV7-6 with TRBJ2-5, with D perhaps matching TRBD2 (6 bases). The V and J ends lost 0 bases and 1 base respectively, with 9 bases between them. Germline values: CDR1 SGHVS, CDR2 FNYEAQ. The CDR3 loop spans 15 amino acids.

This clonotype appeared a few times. CDR3 nucleotides: TGCGCCAGCAGCCGCGCCGGGACTAGCACAGATACGCAGTATTTT. This sequence encodes CASSRAGTSTDTQYF. V gene TRBV5-1 combines with J gene TRBJ2-3; tentative D call: TRBD2 (6 bases). This CDR3 is built from 15 residues. Germline V gene sequence: CDR1 SGHRS, CDR2 YFSETQ. V was pared by 4 bases and J by 0 bases, with 12 bases between.

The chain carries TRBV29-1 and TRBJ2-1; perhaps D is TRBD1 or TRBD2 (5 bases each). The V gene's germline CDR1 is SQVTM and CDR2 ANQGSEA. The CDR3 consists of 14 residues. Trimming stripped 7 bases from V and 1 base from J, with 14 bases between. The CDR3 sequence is CSAFEGSSYNEQFF. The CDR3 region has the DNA TGCAGCGCCTTCGAGGGGTCATCCTACAATGAGCAGTTCTTC.

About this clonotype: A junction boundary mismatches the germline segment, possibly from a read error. The chain's CDR3 is CASSSSLTTYERYF. DNA of the CDR3: TGTGCCAGCAGCTCATCTCTGACAACCTACGAGCGGTACTTC. The chain has TRBV7-2 and TRBJ2-7; D ambiguous. The germline CDR1 and CDR2 sequences are SGHTA and FQGNSA. The CDR3 runs 14 residues.

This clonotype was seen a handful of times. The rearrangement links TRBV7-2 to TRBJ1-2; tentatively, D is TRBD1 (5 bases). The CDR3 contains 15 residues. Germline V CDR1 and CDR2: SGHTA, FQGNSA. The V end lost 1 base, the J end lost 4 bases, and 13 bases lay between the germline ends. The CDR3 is CASSLEGRWSYGYTF. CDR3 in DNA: TGTGCCAGCAGCTTAGAGGGACGGTGGTCCTATGGCTACACCTTC.

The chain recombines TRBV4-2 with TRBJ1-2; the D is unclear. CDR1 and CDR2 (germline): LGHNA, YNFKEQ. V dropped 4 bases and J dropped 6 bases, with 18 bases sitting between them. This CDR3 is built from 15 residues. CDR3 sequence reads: CASSPRTGTLDGYTF. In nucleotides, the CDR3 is TGTGCCAGCAGCCCACGGACCGGAACATTGGATGGCTACACCTTC.

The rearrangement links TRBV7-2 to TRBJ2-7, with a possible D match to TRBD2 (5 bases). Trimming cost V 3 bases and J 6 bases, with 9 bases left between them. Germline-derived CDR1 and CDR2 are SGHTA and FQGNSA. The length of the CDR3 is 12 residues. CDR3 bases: TGTGCCAGCAGCTTCGGGGTCCTCGAGCAGTACTTC. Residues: CASSFGVLEQYF.

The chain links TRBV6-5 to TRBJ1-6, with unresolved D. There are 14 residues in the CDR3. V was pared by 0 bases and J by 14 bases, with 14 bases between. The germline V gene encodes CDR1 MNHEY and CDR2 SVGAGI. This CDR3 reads CASSYSWPAATLHF. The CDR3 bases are TGTGCCAGCAGTTACTCGTGGCCCGCCGCGACCCTCCACTTT.

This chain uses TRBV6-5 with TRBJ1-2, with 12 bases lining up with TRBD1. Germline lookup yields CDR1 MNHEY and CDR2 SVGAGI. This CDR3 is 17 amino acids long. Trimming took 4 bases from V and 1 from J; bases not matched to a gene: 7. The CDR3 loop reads CASSFGTGGSLNYGYTF. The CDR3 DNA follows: TGTGCCAGCAGTTTCGGGACAGGGGGCAGCCTTAACTATGGCTACACCTTC.

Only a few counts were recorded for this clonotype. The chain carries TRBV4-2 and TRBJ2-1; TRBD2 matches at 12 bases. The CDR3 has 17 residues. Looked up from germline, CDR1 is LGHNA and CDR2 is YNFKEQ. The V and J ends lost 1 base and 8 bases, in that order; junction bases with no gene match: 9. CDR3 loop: CASSQGASGGALDEQFF. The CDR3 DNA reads TGTGCCAGCAGCCAAGGCGCTAGCGGGGGGGCCCTGGATGAGCAGTTCTTC.